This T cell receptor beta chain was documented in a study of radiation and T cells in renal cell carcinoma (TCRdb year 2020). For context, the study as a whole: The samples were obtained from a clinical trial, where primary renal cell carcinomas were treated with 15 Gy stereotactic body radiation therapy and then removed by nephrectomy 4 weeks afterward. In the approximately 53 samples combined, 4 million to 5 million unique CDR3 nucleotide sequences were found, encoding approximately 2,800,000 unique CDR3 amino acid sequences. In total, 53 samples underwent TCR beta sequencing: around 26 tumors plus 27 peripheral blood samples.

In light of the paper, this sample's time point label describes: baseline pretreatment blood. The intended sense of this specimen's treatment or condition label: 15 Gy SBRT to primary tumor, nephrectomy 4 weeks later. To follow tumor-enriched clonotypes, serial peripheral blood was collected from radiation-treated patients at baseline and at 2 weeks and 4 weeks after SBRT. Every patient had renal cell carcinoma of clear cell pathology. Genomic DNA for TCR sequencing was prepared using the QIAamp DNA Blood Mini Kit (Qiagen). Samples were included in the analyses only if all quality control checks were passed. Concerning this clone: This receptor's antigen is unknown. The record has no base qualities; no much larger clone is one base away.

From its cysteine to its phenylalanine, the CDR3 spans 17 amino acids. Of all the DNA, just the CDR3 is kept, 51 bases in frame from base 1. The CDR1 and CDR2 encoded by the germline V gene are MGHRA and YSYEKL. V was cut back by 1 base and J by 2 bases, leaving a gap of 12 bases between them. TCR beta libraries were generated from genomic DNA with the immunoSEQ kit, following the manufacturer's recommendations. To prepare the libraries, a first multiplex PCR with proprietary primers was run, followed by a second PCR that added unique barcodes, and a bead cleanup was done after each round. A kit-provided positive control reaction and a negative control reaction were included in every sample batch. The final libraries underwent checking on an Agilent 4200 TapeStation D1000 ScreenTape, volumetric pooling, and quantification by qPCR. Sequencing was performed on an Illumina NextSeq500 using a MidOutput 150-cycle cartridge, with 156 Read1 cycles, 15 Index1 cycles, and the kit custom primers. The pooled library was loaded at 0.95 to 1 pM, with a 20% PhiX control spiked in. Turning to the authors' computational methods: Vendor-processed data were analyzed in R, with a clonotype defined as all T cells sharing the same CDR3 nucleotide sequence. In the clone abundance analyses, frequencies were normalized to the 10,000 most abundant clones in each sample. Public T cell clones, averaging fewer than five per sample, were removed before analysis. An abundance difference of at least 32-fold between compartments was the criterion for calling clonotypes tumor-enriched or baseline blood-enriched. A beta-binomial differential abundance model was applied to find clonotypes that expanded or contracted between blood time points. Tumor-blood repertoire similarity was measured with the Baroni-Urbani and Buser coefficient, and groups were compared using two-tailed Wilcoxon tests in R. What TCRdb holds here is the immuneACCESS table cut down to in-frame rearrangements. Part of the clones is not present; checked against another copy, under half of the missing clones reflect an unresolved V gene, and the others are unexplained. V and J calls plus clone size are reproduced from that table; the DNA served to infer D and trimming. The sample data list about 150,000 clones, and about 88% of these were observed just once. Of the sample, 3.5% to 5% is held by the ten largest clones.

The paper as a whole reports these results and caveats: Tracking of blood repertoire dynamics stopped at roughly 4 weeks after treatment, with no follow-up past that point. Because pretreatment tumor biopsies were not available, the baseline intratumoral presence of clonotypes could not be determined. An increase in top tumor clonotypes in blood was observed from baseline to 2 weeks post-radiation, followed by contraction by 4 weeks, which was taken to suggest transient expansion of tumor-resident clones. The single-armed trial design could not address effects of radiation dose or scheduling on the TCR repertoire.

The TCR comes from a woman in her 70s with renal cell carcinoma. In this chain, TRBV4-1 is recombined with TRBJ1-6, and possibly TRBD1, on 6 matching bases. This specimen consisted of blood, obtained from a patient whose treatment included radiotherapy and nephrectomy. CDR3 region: CASSQALGGTYNSPLHF. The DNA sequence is TGCGCCAGCAGCCAAGCTTTAGGGGGAACCTATAATTCACCCCTCCACTTT.